This entry lists 3 T cell receptor beta chains sequenced from one sample in a study of control samples from healthy donors and cancer patients. Repertoires were generated with immunoSEQ multiplex PCR, while TCRdb's copy carries only in-frame clones and drops some. The sample records fewer than 20,000 clones, around 84% being singletons. Material for sequencing was PBMCs. These receptor sequences come from an elderly man with head and neck cancer.

The V gene is TRBV7-9, the J gene TRBJ2-5; D may be TRBD2 (6 bases). The CDR3 is 15 residues long. Trimming stripped 4 bases from V and 4 bases from J, with 16 bases between. The germline gives CDR1 SEHNR, CDR2 FQNEAQ (reference sequence). CDR3 DNA sequence: TGTGCCAGCAGCTCCACGACACGGAGGGGAGAGACCCAGTACTTC. Amino acid sequence: CASSSTTRRGETQYF.

This clone showed up just a few times. This chain links TRBV27 with TRBJ1-6; D remains ambiguous. Germline V CDR1 and CDR2: MNHEY, SMNVEV (reference sequence). The CDR3 is 12 residues long. Trimming removed 6 bases from V and 4 bases from J, with 4 bases in between. CDR3 in DNA: TGTGCCAGCAGCGCATATAATTCACCCCTCCACTTT. The encoded protein is CASSAYNSPLHF.

This clone occurred once. V and J are TRBV27 and TRBJ1-3, with TRBD1 matching 9 bases. Losses at the gene ends were 0 bases for V and 5 bases for J; bases not matched to a gene: 11. CDR1 and CDR2 from the germline V gene are MNHEY and SMNVEV (reference sequence). The CDR3 extends over 18 amino acids. DNA of the CDR3: TGTGCCAGCAGTTTATCGTCCCGGGACAGGGCCGGCAGAAACACCATATATTTT. Translating it yields CASSLSSRDRAGRNTIYF.